Listed below are T cell receptor beta chains from one sample, sequenced in a study of blood T cell repertoires in COVID-19. TCRdb keeps only in-frame clones here, not all; method: immunoSEQ multiplex PCR. The table has about 87,000 clones, around nine tenths seen once. What was sequenced was peripheral blood. The receptors derive from a man aged 35 to 55 with acute or convalescent COVID-19. The CDR3 runs from the conserved cysteine through the conserved F or W.

V	J	CDR3
TRBV4-1	TRBJ1-4	CASSQDRTGSYEKLFF
TRBV29-1	TRBJ2-5	CSVPGQGFFGETQYF
TRBV5-8	TRBJ2-1	CASSLPRGTGLFYNEQFF
TRBV11-2	TRBJ1-6	CASSSGTGWTPLHF
TRBV12-3/TRBV12-4	TRBJ1-1	CASSSRGRTEAFF
TRBV6-1	TRBJ2-1	CASSEGLAAFDEQFF
TRBV24-1	TRBJ2-1	CATSDKAPGLAGHYNEQFF
TRBV7-2	TRBJ2-1	CASSLDRGAYNEQFF
TRBV7-2	TRBJ1-2	CASSVQGARGYTF
TRBV6-1	TRBJ2-7	CASSEVRLEQYF
TRBV24-1	TRBJ1-5	CATSEATGGFSDSNQPQHF
TRBV6-5	TRBJ1-5	CATGDRGMNQPQHF
TRBV18	TRBJ1-5	CASSPPGQTQPQHF
TRBV24-1	TRBJ2-7	CATSPRTGPDSYEQYF
TRBV14	TRBJ1-4	CASSVRQGLREKLFF
TRBV29-1	TRBJ2-6	CSVDQPGLSGANVLTF
TRBV23-1	TRBJ1-4	CASSQSGATNEKLFF
TRBV3-1/TRBV3-2	TRBJ1-1	CASSQLSGVKAFF
TRBV7-8	TRBJ1-1	CASSFDPDRRVAEAFF
TRBV3-1/TRBV3-2	TRBJ1-3	CASKPGGDTIYF
TRBV4-3	TRBJ1-6	CASSQHRENSPLHF
TRBV15	TRBJ2-1	CATSRDLSAGRDEQFF
TRBV6-5	TRBJ1-6	CASSLGTDNSPLHF
TRBV4-2	TRBJ1-1	CASSQETRATEAFF
TRBV7-3	TRBJ1-2	CASSAKEGQGNYGYTF